The 20 T cell receptor beta chains below come from one sample, sequenced in a study of somatic mutations in cytotoxic T cells in rheumatoid arthritis. The table came from immunoSEQ multiplex PCR; TCRdb's copy has only in-frame clones and leaves some out. The table shows approximately 20,000 clones, with approximately 80% occurring only once. Material for sequencing was CD8+ T cells sorted from blood. Every receptor here comes from a woman aged 50 to 60 in good health.

The chain has TRBV13 and TRBJ2-2; no clear D. The CDR3 loop spans 13 amino acids. Trimming pared 3 bases from V and 3 bases from J, leaving 5 bases between. Per the germline V gene, CDR1 is PRHDT and CDR2 is FYEKMQ (reference sequence). In nucleotides, the CDR3 is TGTGCCAGCAGCTTTGGGGACACCGGGGAGCTGTTTTTT. Its translation is CASSFGDTGELFF.

A few counts support this clone. The gene calls are TRBV4-1 and TRBJ2-2; the match to TRBD2 covers 9 bases. The junction had 13 bases not matched to a gene; V was cut back by 1 base and J by 7 bases. The CDR3 runs 18 residues. The V gene's germline CDR1 is MGHRA and CDR2 YSYEKL. The DNA of the CDR3 is TGCGCCAGCAGCCAAGGGGGTAGCGGGGGAGCTCGGGACGGGGAGCTGTTTTTT. The encoded protein is CASSQGGSGGARDGELFF.

Notes on this clone: An end of the junction does not agree with germline; a read error may underlie this. The sample carries other DNA sequences with the same CDR3. The chain carries TRBV9 and TRBJ2-1; D is possibly TRBD1 or TRBD2 (5 bases each). Germline V gene data show CDR1 as SGDLS and CDR2 as YYNGEE. The CDR3 contains 16 residues. The CDR3 region is CASSVGGSGHGNEQFF. For the CDR3, the DNA is TGTGCCAGCAGCGTAGGGGGGTCGGGGCACGGCAATGAGCAATTCTTC.

This chain uses TRBV27 with TRBJ1-5; a possible D gene is TRBD1 (6 bases). V gave up 6 bases and J gave up 0 bases, with 15 bases separating them. The CDR3 extends over 16 amino acids. From germline, CDR1 is MNHEY and CDR2 SMNVEV (reference sequence). The CDR3, as DNA: TGTGCCAGCAGCCTCGGGACACCAGATAGCAATCAGCCCCAGCATTTT. This codes for CASSLGTPDSNQPQHF.

This chain links TRBV2 with TRBJ1-1; D is unresolved. CDR3 length equals 14 residues. Trimming pared 3 bases from V and 1 base from J, leaving 9 bases between. Per germline, CDR1 SNHLY and CDR2 FYNNEI. The CDR3 loop is CASSEPEGNTEAFF. The CDR3 coding sequence is TGTGCCAGCAGTGAGCCAGAGGGGAACACTGAAGCTTTCTTT.

J is TRBJ1-2 and V is TRBV7-9, with TRBD1 matching over 8 bases. This CDR3 contains 15 residues. Germline V gene data show CDR1 as SEHNR and CDR2 as FQNEAQ (reference sequence). Unmatched junction bases numbered 10, after V lost 5 bases and J lost 5 bases. The CDR3 DNA sequence: TGTGCCAGCAGCGGGACAGGTCGGCCTGAATATGGCTACACCTTC. Translation: CASSGTGRPEYGYTF.

The J gene is TRBJ2-7, the V gene TRBV7-6; possible D gene TRBD2, 6 bases. This CDR3 region has 14 residues. V lost 0 bases and J lost 7, with 13 bases in between. The germline V gene encodes CDR1 SGHVS and CDR2 FNYEAQ. DNA for the CDR3: TGTGCCAGCAGCTTAGCGGGAGGACCTCGGGAGCAGTACTTC. Its protein product is CASSLAGGPREQYF. Together with reference TRBV7-6 and TRBJ2-7, the CDR3 gives the full variable domain: GAGVSQSPRYKVTKRGQDVALRCDPISGHVSLYWYRQALGQGPEFLTYFNYEAQQDKSGLPNDRFSAERPEGSISTLTIQRTEQRDSAMYRCASSLAGGPREQYFGPGTRLTVT.

The chain carries TRBV4-3 and TRBJ2-1; D possibly corresponds to TRBD2 (5 bases). CDR1 and CDR2 from the germline V gene are LGHNA and YSLEER. This CDR3 comprises 12 residues. Trimming removed 1 base from V and 10 bases from J, with 8 bases in between. DNA for the CDR3: TGCGCCAGCAGCCAAGGAGGGTTGGAGCAGTTCTTC. This translates into CASSQGGLEQFF.

The rearrangement links TRBV6-4 to TRBJ1-1; D is unclear. The CDR3 covers 10 residues. Germline loops: CDR1 MRHNA, CDR2 SNTAGT. V was cut by 7 bases and J by 11 bases, with 11 bases left in between. The CDR3 protein is CASKQRSAFF. CDR3 nucleotide sequence: TGTGCCAGCAAGCAGCGGAGTGCTTTCTTT.

This clone was seen only a few times. The chain links TRBV4-2 to TRBJ2-7; D possibly corresponds to TRBD1 (6 bases). V shed 0 bases and J shed 0 bases, with 9 bases lying between them. In germline, CDR1 is LGHNA, CDR2 YNFKEQ. This CDR3 is built from 15 residues. Written as DNA, the CDR3 is TGTGCCAGCAGCCAAGAGACGGACAGCTCCTACGAGCAGTACTTC. It is translated as CASSQETDSSYEQYF.

The V and J genes are TRBV5-5 and TRBJ2-7, with 7 nucleotides matching TRBD2. The trim removed 3 bases at V and 3 bases at J, leaving 6 bases unmatched. This CDR3 has 14 residues. The germline gives CDR1 SGHKS, CDR2 YYEKEE (reference sequence). The CDR3 DNA sequence: TGTGCCAGCAGCTGGGGGACTAACAACTACGAGCAGTACTTC. Its protein product is CASSWGTNNYEQYF.

The CDR3 region has the DNA TGTGCCACCCGATTGCAGCGTCATCGCTACGAGCAGTACTTC. It codes for CATRLQRHRYEQYF. The rearrangement uses TRBV10-3 and TRBJ2-7, with D unresolved. This CDR3 has 14 amino acids. Looked up from germline, CDR1 is ENHRY and CDR2 is SYGVKD. The ends were cut back, 10 bases at V and 3 bases at J, with 19 bases in the middle.

The chain carries TRBV6-1 and TRBJ1-1, with D perhaps TRBD1 (5 bases). Looked up from germline, CDR1 is MNHNS and CDR2 is SASEGT. The V end was cut by 2 bases, the J end by 3 bases, with 13 bases between. The CDR3 has 15 residues. The CDR3 sequence is CASSEPTAVDTEAFF. CDR3 coding DNA: TGTGCCAGCAGTGAACCGACAGCCGTTGACACTGAAGCTTTCTTT.

This clone occurred a few times. The gene calls are TRBV6-5 and TRBJ2-1; D ambiguous. The CDR3 spans 15 residues. Trimming shortened V by 2 bases and J by 3 bases, and 11 bases separated the two germline ends. The V gene's germline CDR1 is MNHEY and CDR2 SVGAGI. This CDR3 is CASSYAGSNYNEQFF. For the CDR3, the DNA is TGTGCCAGCAGTTACGCCGGTTCGAACTACAATGAGCAGTTCTTC.

This chain joins TRBV7-8 and TRBJ2-7; 9 bases agree with TRBD1. CDR1 is SGHVS, CDR2 FQNEAQ, per germline. This CDR3 is 12 amino acids long. Trimming removed 6 bases from V and 5 bases from J; junction bases left unmatched: 2. CDR3 in amino acids: CASRGDRDEQYF. The CDR3 DNA follows: TGTGCCAGCAGGGGGGACAGGGACGAGCAGTACTTC. The full variable domain, completed using reference TRBV7-8 and TRBJ2-7, is GAGVSQSPRYKVAKRGQDVALRCDPISGHVSLFWYQQALGQGPEFLTYFQNEAQLDKSGLPSDRFFAERPEGSVSTLKIQRTQQEDSAVYLCASRGDRDEQYFGPGTRLTVT.

The V gene is TRBV25-1, the J gene TRBJ2-7; a possible D gene is TRBD1 (7 bases). CDR3 length equals 14 residues. V was shortened by 3 bases and J by 6 bases, with 15 bases between the two germline ends. Germline loops: CDR1 MGHDK, CDR2 SYGVNS. CDR3 sequence: CASSEGGQTGEQYF. As DNA, the CDR3 is TGTGCCAGCAGTGAGGGGGGACAGACGGGCGAGCAGTACTTC.

The rearrangement uses TRBV11-1 and TRBJ2-1; D is uncertain. CDR1 is SGHAT and CDR2 is FQDESV in the germline V gene (reference sequence). V lost 4 bases, J lost 5 bases, and 6 bases lay in between. The CDR3 loop spans 12 amino acids. CDR3 in DNA: TGTGCCAGCAGCTCGGACGACAATGAGCAGTTCTTC. Translated: CASSSDDNEQFF.

This clone was detected only a few times. The CDR3 DNA reads TGTGCCAGCTGGGATGTGGAGGATGGCTACACCTTC. Encoded protein: CASWDVEDGYTF. J is TRBJ1-2 and V is TRBV6-1; no clear D. V was pared by 8 bases and J by 6 bases, with 13 bases between. The germline V gene has CDR1 MNHNS and CDR2 SASEGT. This CDR3 has 12 amino acids.

CDR3 coding DNA: TGTGCCAGCAGATCGAGCTCCGGGAATGAGCAGTTCTTC. This sequence encodes CASRSSSGNEQFF. The V call is TRBV28, the J call TRBJ2-1, with no clear D. CDR1 and CDR2 from the germline V gene are MDHEN and SYDVKM. V lost 6 bases and J lost 7, with 13 bases in between. There are 13 residues in the CDR3.

The rearrangement uses TRBV20-1 and TRBJ1-5, with D possibly being TRBD1 (6 bases). The germline gives CDR1 DFQATT, CDR2 SNEGSKA (reference sequence). Trimming pared 3 bases from V and 7 bases from J, leaving 7 bases between. The length of the CDR3 is 11 residues. The CDR3 loop is CSASTGQPQHF. The CDR3 DNA is TGCAGTGCTAGTACAGGGCAGCCCCAGCATTTT.